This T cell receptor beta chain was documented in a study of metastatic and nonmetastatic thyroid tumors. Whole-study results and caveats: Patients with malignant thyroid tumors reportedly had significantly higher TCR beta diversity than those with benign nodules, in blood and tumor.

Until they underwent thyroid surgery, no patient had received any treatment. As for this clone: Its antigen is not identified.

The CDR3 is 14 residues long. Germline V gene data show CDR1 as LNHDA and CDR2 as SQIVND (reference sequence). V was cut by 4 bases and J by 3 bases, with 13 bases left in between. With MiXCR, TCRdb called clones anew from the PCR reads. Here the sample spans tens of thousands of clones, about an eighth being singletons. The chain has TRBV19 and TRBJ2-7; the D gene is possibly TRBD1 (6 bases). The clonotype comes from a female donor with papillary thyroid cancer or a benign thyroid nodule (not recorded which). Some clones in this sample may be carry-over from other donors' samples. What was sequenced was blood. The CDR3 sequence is CASSNTDRLYEQYF. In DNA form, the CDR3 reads TGTGCCAGTAGTAACACAGACAGGCTCTACGAGCAGTACTTC.